These 20 T cell receptor beta chains were all obtained from the same sample, sequenced in a study of blood T cell repertoires in COVID-19. Sequencing was performed with immunoSEQ multiplex PCR; in TCRdb, only in-frame clones are kept and a portion is missing. The table lists about 180,000 clones, 65% to 90% of them singletons. The sequenced sample consisted of peripheral blood. Source of these receptors: a man in his fifties or sixties with active or convalescent COVID-19.

V and J are TRBV19 and TRBJ2-3; unclear D gene. The germline V gene has CDR1 LNHDA and CDR2 SQIVND (reference sequence). Trimming removed 4 bases at V and 2 bases at J, with 7 bases between. The CDR3 length is 13 residues. CDR3 sequence reads: CASSTRPTDTQYF. The CDR3 bases are TGTGCCAGTAGTACCAGGCCCACAGATACGCAGTATTTT.

The V and J genes are TRBV7-3 and TRBJ2-5, with D possibly being TRBD2 (5 bases). Trimming removed 4 bases from V and 4 bases from J, with 10 bases in between. There are 13 residues in the CDR3. Germline values: CDR1 SGHTA, CDR2 FQGTGA. The CDR3, as DNA: TGTGCCAGCAGCTCGGGATCGGGAGAGACCCAGTACTTC. This encodes CASSSGSGETQYF.

V usage is TRBV4-1 and J usage is TRBJ1-5; the D gene is possibly TRBD1 (6 bases). Germline lookup yields CDR1 MGHRA and CDR2 YSYEKL. The ends were cut back, 6 bases at V and 5 bases at J, with 17 bases in the middle. This CDR3 has 15 amino acids. The CDR3 DNA sequence: TGCGCCAGCAGACGAACGGACAGCCAGGATCAGCCCCAGCATTTT. Protein: CASRRTDSQDQPQHF.

The rearrangement uses TRBV2 and TRBJ1-1; 9 bases agree with TRBD1. Trimming cost V 8 bases and J 4 bases; bases outside gene matches: 2. Germline assignment: CDR1 SNHLY and CDR2 FYNNEI. The CDR3 sequence is 12 residues long. Here the CDR3 reads CASGDRVTEAFF. The DNA for the CDR3 is TGTGCCAGCGGGGACAGGGTCACTGAAGCTTTCTTT.

The chain recombines TRBV21-1 with TRBJ1-3. TRBV21-1 is listed as a pseudogene. This CDR3 contains 15 residues. CDR3 loop: CASSTIRTPGNTIYF. The CDR3 coding sequence is TGTGCCAGCAGCACAATCCGGACTCCAGGAAACACCATATATTTT.

V and J are TRBV12-5 and TRBJ2-5; 7 nucleotides match TRBD1. The ends lost 6 bases at V and 7 bases at J; junction bases unmatched: 14. The CDR3 extends over 15 amino acids. Germline assignment: CDR1 LGHNT and CDR2 FRNRAP. The CDR3 nucleotides read TGTGCTAGTGGAAAGGGGGCCGCGGCGGATGTGACCCAGTACTTC. Its translation: CASGKGAAADVTQYF.

This chain joins TRBV5-5 and TRBJ1-1, with TRBD1 matching over 7 bases. CDR3 length equals 14 residues. Germline loops: CDR1 SGHKS, CDR2 YYEKEE (reference sequence). After removal of 5 bases from V and 1 base from J, the junction contained 5 bases not matched to a gene. CDR3 sequence reads: CASSYRDRNTEAFF. The CDR3 nucleotides are TGTGCCAGCAGTTACCGGGACAGGAACACTGAAGCTTTCTTT.

This clone was observed a handful of times. The genes are TRBV7-9 and TRBJ2-7; D remains ambiguous. V was shortened by 4 bases and J by 0 bases, with 10 bases between the two germline ends. The CDR3 is made up of 14 amino acids. CDR1 and CDR2 from the germline V gene are SEHNR and FQNEAQ (reference sequence). CDR3 nucleotides: TGTGCCAGCAGCTATAGATCTAGCTCCTACGAGCAGTACTTC. Protein product: CASSYRSSSYEQYF.

In its sample, this clone was seen once. The V call is TRBV11-2, the J call TRBJ2-2; D remains unclear. The V end lost 5 bases, the J end lost 4 bases, and 8 bases lay between the germline ends. This CDR3 contains 13 residues. Germline lookup yields CDR1 SGHAT and CDR2 FQNNGV. This chain's CDR3 is CASSTLRTGELFF. DNA for the CDR3: TGTGCCAGCAGCACCTTGCGCACCGGGGAGCTGTTTTTT.

The chain joins TRBV27 to TRBJ2-7; TRBD1 aligns across 7 bases. Germline loops: CDR1 MNHEY, CDR2 SMNVEV (reference sequence). The junction had 8 bases not matched to a gene; V was cut back by 4 bases and J by 2 bases. This CDR3 comprises 15 residues. CDR3 protein: CASSSPSGTAYEQYF. As DNA, the CDR3 is TGTGCCAGCAGTTCTCCCTCCGGGACAGCCTACGAGCAGTACTTC.

The rearrangement links TRBV3-1 (or the pseudogene TRBV3-2) to TRBJ1-1; the D is unclear. Germline CDR1 is LGHDT and CDR2 is YNNKEL (reference sequence). Trimming stripped 4 bases from V and 1 base from J, with 7 bases between. The CDR3 spans 13 residues. The CDR3 loop reads CASSPGANTEAFF. CDR3 DNA sequence: TGTGCCAGCAGCCCGGGAGCGAACACTGAAGCTTTCTTT.

The genes are TRBV19 and TRBJ1-1; D is possibly TRBD1 (6 bases). The CDR3 consists of 15 residues. Per the germline V gene, CDR1 is LNHDA and CDR2 is SQIVND (reference sequence). V lost 4 bases and J 8 bases, leaving 20 bases between the germline ends. The CDR3 sequence: CASSRLGGAGTEAFF. CDR3 nucleotide sequence: TGTGCCAGTAGTAGATTAGGGGGGGCAGGAACCGAAGCTTTCTTT.

V usage is TRBV27 and J usage is TRBJ1-1; 7 bases align to TRBD1. V shed 10 bases, J shed 6 bases, and the junction held 11 bases outside the gene matches. This CDR3 is 13 amino acids long. CDR1 MNHEY and CDR2 SMNVEV come from the germline V gene (reference sequence). Here the CDR3 DNA reads TGTGCCACCTCAGACAGGGTATTAGCTGAAGCTTTCTTT. Translation: CATSDRVLAEAFF.

The chain recombines TRBV27 with TRBJ1-1; D possibly corresponds to TRBD1 (6 bases). Trimming left V 6 bases short and J 0 bases short, with 14 bases between. CDR3 length: 15 amino acids. Germline V lookup: CDR1 MNHEY, CDR2 SMNVEV (reference sequence). The CDR3 region has the DNA TGTGCCAGCAGGGTTCAGGGGACCATGAACACTGAAGCTTTCTTT. This gives the protein CASRVQGTMNTEAFF.

The gene calls are TRBV19 and TRBJ1-1, with D possibly TRBD1 on 6 matching bases. V was cut by 5 bases and J by 2 bases, with 18 bases left in between. Germline loops: CDR1 LNHDA, CDR2 SQIVND (reference sequence). CDR3 length equals 16 residues. The CDR3 nucleotides are TGTGCCAGTAGTTCAAGGGGGGGTTTTATAAACACTGAAGCTTTCTTT. Its translation: CASSSRGGFINTEAFF.

The chain carries TRBV6-2 or TRBV6-3 and TRBJ1-5, with TRBD1 as a possible D gene (5 bases). The CDR3 is made up of 13 amino acids. The germline CDR1 and CDR2 sequences are MNHEY and SVGEGT. V was trimmed by 6 bases and J by 6 bases, leaving 12 bases between them. The CDR3, as DNA: TGTGCCAGCAGCTTGACAGTGGCTCAGCCCCAGCATTTT. Protein sequence: CASSLTVAQPQHF.

In this sample, this clone turned up a few times. The V and J genes are TRBV3-1 (or the pseudogene TRBV3-2) and TRBJ2-7; the D is unclear. Germline V gives CDR1 LGHDT, CDR2 YNNKEL (reference sequence). The CDR3 extends over 13 amino acids. The V end was cut by 1 base, the J end by 4 bases, with 8 bases between. DNA of the CDR3: TGTGCCAGCAGCCAAGTCGTTCGGTACGAGCAGTACTTC. Translated, it gives CASSQVVRYEQYF.

This clone was observed once. The chain recombines TRBV3-1 (or the pseudogene TRBV3-2) with TRBJ2-1; 8 positions match TRBD1. The CDR3 runs 13 residues. Germline assignment: CDR1 LGHDT and CDR2 YNNKEL (reference sequence). With V trimmed by 6 bases and J by 7 bases, 5 bases remained unmatched. The CDR3, as DNA: TGTGCCAGCAGACCGGACAGGGCGAATGAGCAGTTCTTC. Residues: CASRPDRANEQFF.

This clone was detected once. The chain carries TRBV3-1 (or the pseudogene TRBV3-2) and TRBJ1-1, with D unresolved. The CDR3 has 11 amino acids. Germline CDR1 LGHDT, CDR2 YNNKEL (reference sequence). V gave up 0 bases and J gave up 8 bases, with 4 bases separating them. CDR3 sequence reads: CASSQDVEAFF. The CDR3 DNA is TGTGCCAGCAGCCAAGACGTGGAAGCTTTCTTT.

This clone was observed once. The chain uses TRBV27 and TRBJ2-3; 8 bases fit TRBD1. Losses at the gene ends were 3 bases for V and 0 bases for J; bases not matched to a gene: 5. Germline CDR1 is MNHEY and CDR2 is SMNVEV (reference sequence). The CDR3 is 16 amino acids. The CDR3 sequence: CASSFSRGPSTDTQYF. The CDR3 region has the DNA TGTGCCAGCAGTTTTAGCAGGGGGCCTAGCACAGATACGCAGTATTTT.